This T cell receptor (beta chain) came from a study of OX40 agonist ivuxolimab in advanced cancers. The wider study: The dose-escalation cohort had hepatocellular carcinoma, melanoma, renal cell or head and neck cancer. Study outcomes and limitations: Researchers report that CD8+ T cells had, on average, more expanded clones than CD4+. At doses 0.1 to 3.0 mg/kg, CD4+ and CD8+ clones expanded. The investigators did not determine what antigen specificity the expanded peripheral T cells had.

The data were produced by immunoSEQ multiplex PCR, yet TCRdb's version contains in-frame clones alone and is incomplete. The sample contains about 68,000 clones, 80% to 90% of which appear only once. The ends lost 5 bases at V and 5 bases at J; junction bases unmatched: 5. Germline-derived CDR1 and CDR2 are SGHAT and FQNNGV. The CDR3 contains 15 residues. Note on this clone: Its antigen is unknown.

This sequence originates from an adult with an advanced solid tumor such as melanoma, head and neck, liver or kidney cancer. The chain uses TRBV11-2 and TRBJ2-5; 13 bases map to TRBD2. The sample consisted of CD4+ or CD8+ T cells sorted from blood, taken in a trial of the OX40 agonist ivuxolimab. The DNA for the CDR3 is TGTGCCAGCAGCCCCGGACTAGCGGGAGTGGAGACCCAGTACTTC. This gives the protein CASSPGLAGVETQYF. Looking up the rest from reference TRBV11-2 and TRBJ2-5 gives the full variable domain: EAGVAQSPRYKIIEKRQSVAFWCNPISGHATLYWYQQILGQGPKLLIQFQNNGVVDDSQLPKDRFSAERLKGVDSTLKIQPAKLEDSAVYLCASSPGLAGVETQYFGPGTRLLVL.